The source of this TCR beta chain is a study of brain T cells in children with intractable seizures. The CDR3 covers 19 residues. The time point here: blood from clinic visit 5 months post-surgery; TSC patient then seizure free. Before surgery, patients took at least one anti-epileptic drug. Data came from immunoSEQ multiplex PCR; TCRdb stores just in-frame clones and leaves some out. The data show 300,000 to 400,000 clones, with roughly 92% seen just once and roughly 5.7% held by the top ten. This sequence was found in a boy under three years old with tuberous sclerosis and intractable seizures. Sequencing was performed on peripheral blood, taken about 5 months after surgery. The chain employs TRBV21-1 and TRBJ1-2; the D call TRBD1 from the table was never checked on the DNA. TRBV21-1 is described as a pseudogene. CDR3: CASSKVPGTVPAIGYGYTF. The CDR3 nucleotides read TGTGCCAGCAGCAAAGTTCCCGGGACAGTACCAGCTATCGGCTATGGCTACACCTTC.